These 14 T cell receptor beta chains were sequenced from one sample in a study of blood T cell repertoires in COVID-19. The assay was immunoSEQ multiplex PCR, and TCRdb's table has in-frame clones only and misses some. This sample has around 200,000 clones, with roughly 86% found just once. Sequencing was performed on peripheral blood. The receptors stem from a middle-aged man with active or convalescent COVID-19.

This clone appeared a single time. V gene TRBV10-3 combines with J gene TRBJ1-5, with D unclear. Trimming took off 1 base at V and 0 bases at J, with 10 bases between the two ends. The germline V gene has CDR1 ENHRY and CDR2 SYGVKD. The CDR3 length is 16 residues. CDR3 coding DNA: TGTGCCATCAGTGAGTATGGGCCAGCTAGCAATCAGCCCCAGCATTTT. Amino acid sequence: CAISEYGPASNQPQHF.

The chain has TRBV11-2 and TRBJ2-7; 9 bases line up with TRBD1. V shed 6 bases, J shed 1 base, and the junction held 10 bases outside the gene matches. In germline, CDR1 is SGHAT, CDR2 FQNNGV. CDR3 length: 16 residues. CDR3 nucleotide sequence: TGTGCCAGCAGTTCCATCCGGGACAGGGCTTCCTACGAGCAGTACTTC. Its protein is CASSSIRDRASYEQYF.

CDR3 in DNA: TGTGCCAGCAGCCAAACCGGGACAGGGAACGACGAGCAGTACTTC. Translation: CASSQTGTGNDEQYF. The chain carries TRBV9 and TRBJ2-7; 9 positions agree with TRBD1. The V and J ends lost 4 bases and 5 bases, in that order; junction bases with no gene match: 10. Per the germline V gene, CDR1 is SGDLS and CDR2 is YYNGEE. The CDR3 length is 15 residues.

CDR3 nucleotides: TGTGCCAGCAGCCCTGGACAGCGGATAGAGACCCAGTACTTC. Translation: CASSPGQRIETQYF. The rearrangement links TRBV7-3 to TRBJ2-5; TRBD1 is a possible D gene (6 bases). Trimming cost V 5 bases and J 4 bases, with 14 bases left between them. Per the germline V gene, CDR1 is SGHTA and CDR2 is FQGTGA. The CDR3 runs 14 residues.

This clone was counted only a few times. Other DNA sequences in this sample translate to the same CDR3. The chain is built from TRBV7-3 and TRBJ1-1; no reliable D call. The CDR3 is 13 residues long. Germline V gene lookup returns CDR1 SGHTA and CDR2 FQGTGA. V lost 5 bases, J lost 1 base, and 8 bases lay in between. CDR3 nucleotide sequence: TGTGCCAGCAGCCTAGACTCGAACACTGAAGCTTTCTTT. Its protein is CASSLDSNTEAFF.

This clone was counted a single time. The chain couples TRBV19 to TRBJ1-4, with D possibly being TRBD1 (5 bases). The germline gives CDR1 LNHDA, CDR2 SQIVND (reference sequence). V shed 1 base and J shed 7 bases, with 7 bases lying between them. CDR3 length: 13 residues. CDR3 sequence: CASSIARAEKLFF. As DNA, the CDR3 is TGTGCCAGTAGTATAGCCAGGGCTGAAAAACTGTTTTTT.

This rearrangement joins TRBV18 to TRBJ1-4; weak D call: TRBD1 (6 bases). CDR1 and CDR2 (germline): KGHSH, LQKENI. The CDR3 is 15 residues long. Trimming removed 3 bases from V and 8 bases from J, with 16 bases in between. The DNA for the CDR3 is TGTGCCAGCTCACCCCCCTTCGACAGGACAGAAAAACTGTTTTTT. Encoded protein: CASSPPFDRTEKLFF. Using reference TRBV18 and TRBJ1-4 for the parts outside the CDR3, the full variable domain is NAGVMQNPRHLVRRRGQEARLRCSPMKGHSHVYWYRQLPEEGLKFMVYLQKENIIDESGMPKERFSAEFPKEGPSILRIQQVVRGDSAAYFCASSPPFDRTEKLFFGSGTQLSVL.

The CDR3 coding sequence is TGTGCCAGCAGTAACCTAGCGGGGGGGCTGGAGACCCAGTACTTC. It yields the protein CASSNLAGGLETQYF. The chain couples TRBV6-2 or TRBV6-3 to TRBJ2-5; 12 positions agree with TRBD2. Germline V lookup: CDR1 MNHEY, CDR2 SVGEGT. The CDR3 is made up of 15 amino acids. V was clipped by 5 bases and J by 5 bases; unmatched bases: 6.

The chain recombines TRBV11-3 with TRBJ2-7, with a tentative D call TRBD1 (5 bases). The V end lost 4 bases, the J end lost 2 bases, and 15 bases lay between the germline ends. The CDR3 contains 15 residues. Germline V CDR1 and CDR2: SGHNT, YENEEA. In DNA form, the CDR3 reads TGTGCCAGCAGCTCTCAACAGGCGCGTACCTACGAGCAGTACTTC. It encodes CASSSQQARTYEQYF.

The chain recombines TRBV6-6 with TRBJ2-7; the D gene is possibly TRBD2 (7 bases). The CDR3 totals 15 residues. Germline CDR1 is MNHNY and CDR2 is SVGAGI (reference sequence). The V end was cut by 6 bases, the J end by 2 bases, with 17 bases between. In nucleotides, the CDR3 is TGTGCCAGCAGCTCGATCGGGGGGCAAACCTACGAGCAGTACTTC. It encodes CASSSIGGQTYEQYF.

The CDR3 loop is CASRPDRDGTEAFF. CDR3 sequence (DNA): TGTGCCAGCAGACCTGACAGGGATGGGACTGAAGCTTTCTTT. The rearrangement links TRBV7-2 to TRBJ1-1; 7 bases agree with TRBD1. The CDR3 runs 14 residues. V lost 6 bases to trimming and J lost 5 bases; unmatched junction nucleotides: 9. In germline, CDR1 is SGHTA, CDR2 FQGNSA.

This rearrangement joins TRBV11-3 to TRBJ1-4, with 9 bases identical to TRBD1. The germline CDR1 and CDR2 sequences are SGHNT and YENEEA. There are 15 residues in the CDR3. The ends lost 5 bases at V and 4 bases at J; junction bases unmatched: 5. Here the CDR3 reads CASSPGTGINEKLFF. The DNA for the CDR3 is TGTGCCAGCAGCCCGGGGACAGGGATTAATGAAAAACTGTTTTTT.

The J gene is TRBJ2-2, the V gene TRBV4-1, with TRBD2 matching 14 bases. V dropped 5 bases and J dropped 4; count of bases not matched to a gene: 3. The CDR3 extends over 16 amino acids. CDR1 and CDR2 from the germline V gene are MGHRA and YSYEKL. This CDR3 reads CASSLGTSGSTGELFF. In nucleotides, the CDR3 is TGCGCCAGCAGCTTAGGGACTAGCGGGAGCACCGGGGAGCTGTTTTTT.

The J gene is TRBJ2-5, the V gene TRBV6-5, with D possibly matching TRBD2 (5 bases). Per germline, CDR1 MNHEY and CDR2 SVGAGI. V shed 4 bases and J shed 7 bases, with 13 bases lying between them. The CDR3 contains 13 residues. This CDR3 is CASSSRDGGTQYF. In DNA, the CDR3 is TGTGCCAGCAGTTCCCGGGATGGCGGGACCCAGTACTTC.